The 4 T cell receptor beta chains reported below all come from one sample, sequenced in a study of cytomegalovirus exposure and HLA in healthy donors. Sequencing used immunoSEQ multiplex PCR; TCRdb keeps in-frame clones, though not all of them. The sample lists about 140,000 clones; roughly four fifths were seen once. Sequenced material: PBMCs. These TCRs come from a woman in her thirties in good health and CMV-seronegative.

A word on this clone: The same CDR3 is also encoded by other DNA sequences in this sample. This chain uses TRBV5-1 with TRBJ2-2; 8 bases match TRBD1. Germline assignment: CDR1 SGHRS and CDR2 YFSETQ. J was trimmed by 4 bases and V by 1 base; bases with no gene match: 3. The CDR3 spans 15 residues. The DNA of the CDR3 is TGCGCCAGCAGCTTGCAGGGGGCAAGCACCGGGGAGCTGTTTTTT. Its protein is CASSLQGASTGELFF.

The genes are TRBV28 and TRBJ1-5, with 9 positions matching TRBD1. CDR3 length equals 15 residues. CDR1 is MDHEN, CDR2 SYDVKM, per germline. Losses at the gene ends were 8 bases for V and 7 bases for J; bases not matched to a gene: 12. The CDR3 loop reads CASDRGQGIGQPQHF. The CDR3 nucleotides are TGTGCCAGCGATCGGGGACAGGGAATCGGGCAGCCCCAGCATTTT.

The chain carries TRBV7-2 and TRBJ2-3; TRBD1 matches at 7 bases. CDR1 SGHTA and CDR2 FQGNSA come from the germline V gene. The V segment lost 5 bases and the J segment 0 bases; nucleotides outside the gene matches: 11. The CDR3 is 17 residues long. The CDR3, as DNA: TGTGCCAGCAGCACTCGACAGGGATCCACTAGCACAGATACGCAGTATTTT. Amino acid sequence: CASSTRQGSTSTDTQYF.

The chain couples TRBV7-9 to TRBJ1-3; weak D call: TRBD1 (6 bases). With 5 bases removed from V and 0 bases from J, the gap between germline ends came to 11 bases. CDR3 length: 15 amino acids. Germline V CDR1 and CDR2: SEHNR, FQNEAQ (reference sequence). CDR3 nucleotide sequence: TGTGCCAGCAGCAGCCGGGACAACTCTGGAAACACCATATATTTT. Its translation is CASSSRDNSGNTIYF.